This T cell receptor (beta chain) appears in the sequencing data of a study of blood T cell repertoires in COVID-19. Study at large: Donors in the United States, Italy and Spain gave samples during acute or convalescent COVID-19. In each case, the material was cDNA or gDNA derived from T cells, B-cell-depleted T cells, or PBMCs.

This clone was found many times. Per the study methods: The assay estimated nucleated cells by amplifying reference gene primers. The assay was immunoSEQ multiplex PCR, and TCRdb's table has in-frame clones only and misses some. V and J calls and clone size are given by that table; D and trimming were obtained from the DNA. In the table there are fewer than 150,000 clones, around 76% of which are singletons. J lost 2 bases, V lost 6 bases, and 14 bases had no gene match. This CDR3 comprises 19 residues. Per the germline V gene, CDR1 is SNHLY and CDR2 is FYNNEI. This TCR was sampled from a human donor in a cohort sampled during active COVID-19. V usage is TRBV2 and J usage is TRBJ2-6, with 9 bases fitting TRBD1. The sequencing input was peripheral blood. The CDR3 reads CASSSIPGQGLTGANVLTF. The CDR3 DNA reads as TGTGCCAGCAGCTCTATTCCGGGACAGGGTTTAACTGGGGCCAACGTCCTGACTTTC.